This T cell receptor beta chain emerged from a study of T cells in localized non-small cell lung cancer. Regarding the study as a whole: Out of the top 100 tumor clones, a median around 50 were seen in adjacent lung. Elevated blood T cell density was associated with longer overall survival. Tumor trailed uninvolved adjacent lung in T cell clonality, which peaked there. Without multi-region sequencing, intratumor heterogeneity could not be excluded.

Worth noting for this clone: Antigen: not known.

TCRdb's table, derived via immunoSEQ multiplex PCR, lists solely in-frame clones and lacks some. Here the sample spans roughly 70,000 clones, about nine tenths being singletons. Sequences were derived from peripheral blood, sampled before any cancer treatment. This clonotype originated in a male donor aged 60 or older with stage III squamous cell lung carcinoma.

The CDR3 DNA follows: TGTGCCACCAGCACAGACAGGGTAGCGACAGATACGCAGTATTTT. It specifies CATSTDRVATDTQYF. The V gene is TRBV15, the J gene TRBJ2-3; 7 bases are shared with TRBD1. This CDR3 has 15 residues. CDR1 LNHNV and CDR2 YYDKDF come from the germline V gene (reference sequence). Germline trimming cut 4 bases from V and 3 bases from J; bases unmatched to any gene: 7.